The T cell receptor beta chain described here comes from a study of blood T cell repertoires in COVID-19. TCRdb's copy holds only in-frame clones and misses some; the assay was immunoSEQ multiplex PCR. The sample holds about 260,000 clones, approximately 85% seen once. CDR1 is LGHDT, CDR2 YNNKEL, per germline (reference sequence). Trimming took 1 base from V and 3 from J, leaving 9 bases between them. The length of the CDR3 is 14 residues. The chain recombines TRBV3-1 (or the pseudogene TRBV3-2) with TRBJ2-5; tentatively, D is TRBD2 (5 bases). The clonotype was recovered from a woman aged 45-65 years who had recovered from COVID-19. The specimen was PBMCs or T cells enriched from blood (not recorded which). The chain's CDR3 is CASSQGLAEETQYF. The CDR3 nucleotides are TGTGCCAGCAGCCAAGGCCTAGCAGAAGAGACCCAGTACTTC.